This T cell receptor beta chain was recorded in a study of blood T cells in healthy people across ages. Regarding the study as a whole: Correlation between TCR beta diversity and naive T cell percentage was strong.

This clonotype was recorded many times. What it binds is unknown. Next came a second PCR, run for roughly 6 to 11 cycles, which used a sample-barcoded 5' primer along with a J-beta primer mix. Each CDR3 protein gets one entry after TCRdb re-called the 5' RACE reads with MiXCR. The sample gives hundreds of thousands of distinct CDR3 sequences, roughly 30% of which show up once; around 16% is in the top ten. The sequencing input was blood. The sequence came from a woman older than 75 in good health.

This CDR3 is CASSRHSNTNTEAFF. DNA of the CDR3: TGTGCCAGCAGCCGACACTCAAATACGAACACTGAAGCTTTCTTT. The V call is TRBV9, the J call TRBJ1-1, with D uncertain. V gave up 4 bases and J gave up 1 base, with 14 bases separating them. Germline loops: CDR1 SGDLS, CDR2 YYNGEE. This CDR3 has 15 amino acids.